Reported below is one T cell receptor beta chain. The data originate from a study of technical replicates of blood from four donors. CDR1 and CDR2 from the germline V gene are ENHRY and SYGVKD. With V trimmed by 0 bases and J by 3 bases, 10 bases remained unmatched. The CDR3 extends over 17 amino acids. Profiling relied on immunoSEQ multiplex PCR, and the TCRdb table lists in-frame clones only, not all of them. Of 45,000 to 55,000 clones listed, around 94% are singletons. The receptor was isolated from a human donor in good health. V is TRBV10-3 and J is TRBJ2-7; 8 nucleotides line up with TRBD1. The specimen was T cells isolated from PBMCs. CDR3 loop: CAISESTVPGQDYEQYF. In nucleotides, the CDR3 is TGTGCCATCAGTGAGTCGACAGTCCCGGGACAGGACTACGAGCAGTACTTC.